A selection of T cell receptor beta chains follows, all from one sample in a study of cytomegalovirus exposure and HLA in healthy donors. The method was immunoSEQ multiplex PCR; TCRdb's version includes in-frame clones alone and lacks a portion of them. The sample lists around 100,000 clones, about 75% occurring once. Sequencing was done on a sample of PBMCs. The origin of the receptors is a man between 50 and 59 years old in good health and CMV-seronegative. The CDR3 runs from the conserved cysteine through the conserved F or W. The D gene is left open where the match is weak. Clone sizes are given selectively: once, few, many, or a class where the clone is expanded.

J gene,D gene,V gene,clone size,CDR3 DNA,CDR3 protein
TRBJ2-5,.,TRBV25-1,.,TGTGCCAGCAGTGGCCCAGGAGAGACCCAGTACTTC,CASSGPGETQYF
TRBJ2-5,TRBD2,TRBV5-1,.,TGCGCCAGCAGCTCCGGTTTTACTAGCGGGGGAGGTGAGACCCAGTACTTC,CASSSGFTSGGGETQYF
TRBJ2-1,TRBD2,TRBV4-1,.,TGCGCCAGCAGCCGAGAAAAGGCGGGGGGGCGGGCTGAGCAGTTCTTC,CASSREKAGGRAEQFF
TRBJ2-2,.,TRBV6-5,.,TGTGCCAGCAGTTACTACCAGGTCCGGGAGCTGTTTTTT,CASSYYQVRELFF
TRBJ2-7,.,TRBV14,.,TGTGCCAGCAGGGAAACAGGGAAGTCCTACGAGCAGTACTTC,CASRETGKSYEQYF
TRBJ2-3,.,TRBV27,.,TGTGCCAGCAGTTTATCAGAGGCCCCGTCGCCAGATACGCAGTATTTT,CASSLSEAPSPDTQYF
TRBJ1-2,.,TRBV27,.,TGTGCCAGCAGTTTAAAGGGGGACGGCTACACCTTC,CASSLKGDGYTF
TRBJ2-7,TRBD1,TRBV5-6,.,TGTGCCAGCAGCGGGATGACAGGGGGCGACGAGCAGTACTTC,CASSGMTGGDEQYF
TRBJ2-7,TRBD2,TRBV28,.,TGTGCCAGCAGCCCCGGGGGACTAGCGGGAGTATCGGAGCAGTACTTC,CASSPGGLAGVSEQYF
TRBJ2-5,TRBD1,TRBV9,.,TGTGCCAGCAGCCCTTCCGGACAGGGTAAAGAGACCCAGTACTTC,CASSPSGQGKETQYF
TRBJ2-5,.,TRBV5-1,.,TGCGCCAGCAGACCCTCACCCCGGGAGACCCAGTACTTC,CASRPSPRETQYF
TRBJ2-1,TRBD2,TRBV19,.,TGTGCCAGTAGTATCCTAGCGGGGCGAATCGGGCGGTTGAATGAGCAGTTCTTC,CASSILAGRIGRLNEQFF
TRBJ2-2,.,TRBV5-1,few,TGCGCCAGCAGCTTGGGAGGTCGGACTACGGGCACCGGGGAGCTGTTTTTT,CASSLGGRTTGTGELFF
TRBJ2-7,.,TRBV30,.,TGTGCCTGGAGCGCCGGGCAGGGGCTCTCCTACGAGCAGTACTTC,CAWSAGQGLSYEQYF
TRBJ2-3,.,TRBV9,.,TGTGCTTCCGGGTCCTTGGCCCTCACAGATACGCAGTATTTT,CASGSLALTDTQYF
TRBJ2-1,.,TRBV30,.,TGTGCCTGGAACCTCAGGGGCTCCTACAATGAGCAGTTCTTC,CAWNLRGSYNEQFF
TRBJ1-4,.,TRBV5-1,.,TGCGCCAGCAGCTTAGGGAACAGGGACGAAAAACTGTTTTTT,CASSLGNRDEKLFF
TRBJ1-1,.,TRBV20-1,.,TGCAGTGCTAGAAAGGGAGCTGAAGCTTTCTTT,CSARKGAEAFF
TRBJ1-3,.,TRBV7-3,.,TGTGCCAGCAGCTTATTCCGCTCTGGAAACACCATATATTTT,CASSLFRSGNTIYF
TRBJ2-4,TRBD1,TRBV28,.,TGTGCCAGCAGCCAGAGACAGGGCCCCAAAAACATTCAGTACTTC,CASSQRQGPKNIQYF
TRBJ1-5,.,TRBV18,.,TGTGCCAGCTCACCGGCCGGGAGTTATCAGCCCCAGCATTTT,CASSPAGSYQPQHF
TRBJ2-2,TRBD2,TRBV6-1,.,TGTGCCAGCTCCAGCGGGAGGGCCAACACCGGGGAGCTGTTTTTT,CASSSGRANTGELFF
TRBJ1-5,TRBD1,TRBV29-1,few,TGCAGCGTAGCAATGGGACAGAATCAGCCCCAGCATTTT,CSVAMGQNQPQHF
TRBJ2-4,.,TRBV10-3,once,TGTGCCATCAGGCCCGAAGGGGGAGAGGGAAACATTCAGTACTTC,CAIRPEGGEGNIQYF
TRBJ2-5,.,TRBV6-5,.,TGTGCCAGCAAGCGTGGAGAGACCCAGTACTTC,CASKRGETQYF
TRBJ1-4,TRBD1,TRBV7-9,.,TGTGCCAGCAGCTCCGCAGGGGGCGATGAAAAACTGTTTTTT,CASSSAGGDEKLFF
TRBJ1-5,.,TRBV6-1,few,TGTGCCAGCAATCCGGGGGTTGGGGCCCAGCCCCAGCATTTT,CASNPGVGAQPQHF
TRBJ2-1,.,TRBV27,.,TGTGCCAGCAGTTTACTCCCAGGGCTATCTAACAATGAGCAGTTCTTC,CASSLLPGLSNNEQFF
TRBJ2-1,TRBD2,TRBV4-3,medium-sized,TGCGCCAGCAGCCAAGGACTAGCGGGACTCTCCTACAATGAGCAGTTCTTC,CASSQGLAGLSYNEQFF
TRBJ1-1,.,TRBV19,.,TGTGCCAGTAGTCCGAGGACAGCTGAAGCTTTCTTT,CASSPRTAEAFF
TRBJ2-7,TRBD1,TRBV20-1,.,TGCAGTGGGACAGGGGGTTACGAGCAGTACTTC,CSGTGGYEQYF
TRBJ2-7,.,TRBV10-3,.,TGTGCCATCAGTGAGGAGGGATACGAGCAGTACTTC,CAISEEGYEQYF
TRBJ2-5,.,TRBV5-6,.,TGTGCCAGCAGCTTGGAGGAGACCCGGTACTTC,CASSLEETRYF
TRBJ2-2,TRBD1,TRBV9,few,TGTGCCAGCAGCGTTAGGTCCCCGGGACAGGGGGCGGGCGGGGAGCTGTTTTTT,CASSVRSPGQGAGGELFF
TRBJ2-1,.,TRBV7-8,.,TGTGCCAGCAGCATGGACAAGAACAATGAGCAGTTCTTC,CASSMDKNNEQFF
TRBJ2-2,TRBD2,TRBV29-1,.,TGCAGCGTTCTGACGGGGGGCACCGGGGAGCTGTTTTTT,CSVLTGGTGELFF
TRBJ2-3,TRBD2,TRBV4-2,.,TGTGCCAGCAGCCAAGCGGGGGGTAGCACAGATACGCAGTATTTT,CASSQAGGSTDTQYF
TRBJ2-7,TRBD2,TRBV27,few,TGTGCCAGCAGTTTCGTAGCGGGGGCCTCCTACGAGCAGTACTTC,CASSFVAGASYEQYF
TRBJ1-1,.,TRBV7-8,.,TGTGCCAGCAGCTTAGCTTATCGAGGTGATAGGTCTGAAGCTTTCTTT,CASSLAYRGDRSEAFF
TRBJ1-5,TRBD1,TRBV5-4,.,TGTGCCAGCAGCTTGCAGGGGGCCAGTCAGCCCCAGCATTTT,CASSLQGASQPQHF
TRBJ2-6,.,TRBV27,.,TGTGCCAGCAGTCGCAGGACATACTTCAGCTCTGGGGCCAACGTCCTGACTTTC,CASSRRTYFSSGANVLTF
TRBJ2-5,TRBD2,TRBV29-1,.,TGCAGCGTTGAGGGGGGGGAGACCCAGTACTTC,CSVEGGETQYF
TRBJ2-1,TRBD2,TRBV5-1,.,TGCGCCAGCAGCTTGGGAGGAGGCGGGGGGGCCAATGAGCAGTTCTTC,CASSLGGGGGANEQFF
TRBJ2-7,.,TRBV18,.,TGTGCCAGCTCACCCCGACTAGGACGCGAGCAGTACTTC,CASSPRLGREQYF
TRBJ1-1,TRBD1,TRBV6-5,.,TGTGCCAGCAGCAAGGGACAGACTCAGAACACTGAAGCTTTCTTT,CASSKGQTQNTEAFF
TRBJ2-3,TRBD2,TRBV27,.,TGTGCCAGCAGTATAGTTAGAAAGCGGGGTAGCACAGATACGCAGTATTTT,CASSIVRKRGSTDTQYF